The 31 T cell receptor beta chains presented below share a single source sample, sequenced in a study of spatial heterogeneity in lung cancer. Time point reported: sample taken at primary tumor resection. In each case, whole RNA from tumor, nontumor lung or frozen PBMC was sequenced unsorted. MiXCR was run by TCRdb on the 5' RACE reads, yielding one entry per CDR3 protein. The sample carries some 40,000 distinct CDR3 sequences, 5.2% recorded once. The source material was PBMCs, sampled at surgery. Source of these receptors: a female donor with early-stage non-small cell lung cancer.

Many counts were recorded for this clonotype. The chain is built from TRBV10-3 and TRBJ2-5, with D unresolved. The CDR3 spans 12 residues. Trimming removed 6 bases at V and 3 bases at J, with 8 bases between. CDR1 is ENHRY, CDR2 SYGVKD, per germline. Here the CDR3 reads CAISNTEETQYF. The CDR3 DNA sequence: TGTGCCATCAGCAACACGGAAGAGACCCAGTACTTC.

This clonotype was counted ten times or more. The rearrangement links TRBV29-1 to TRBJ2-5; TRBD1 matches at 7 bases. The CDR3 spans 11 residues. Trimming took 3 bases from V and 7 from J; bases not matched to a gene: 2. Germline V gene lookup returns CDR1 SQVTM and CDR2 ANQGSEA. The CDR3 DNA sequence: TGCAGCGTTGAGTACAGGGGGACCCAGTACTTC. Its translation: CSVEYRGTQYF.

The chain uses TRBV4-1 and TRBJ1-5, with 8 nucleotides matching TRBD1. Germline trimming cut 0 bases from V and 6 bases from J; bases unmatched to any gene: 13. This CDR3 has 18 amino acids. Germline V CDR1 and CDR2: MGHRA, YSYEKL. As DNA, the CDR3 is TGCGCCAGCAGCCAAGAGGGACAGGACCGAGGTGTACGTCAGCCCCAGCATTTT. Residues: CASSQEGQDRGVRQPQHF.

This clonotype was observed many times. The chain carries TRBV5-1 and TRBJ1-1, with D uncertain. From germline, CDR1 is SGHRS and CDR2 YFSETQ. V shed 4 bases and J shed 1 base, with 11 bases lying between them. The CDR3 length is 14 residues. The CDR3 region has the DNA TGCGCCAGCAGCCTCCGCCAAACGAACACTGAAGCTTTCTTT. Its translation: CASSLRQTNTEAFF.

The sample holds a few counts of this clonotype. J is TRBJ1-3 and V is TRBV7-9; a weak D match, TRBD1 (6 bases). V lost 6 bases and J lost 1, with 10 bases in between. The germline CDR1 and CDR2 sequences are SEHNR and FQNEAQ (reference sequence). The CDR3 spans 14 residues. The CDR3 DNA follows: TGTGCCAGCAGACCACAGGGTTCTGGAAACACCATATATTTT. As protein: CASRPQGSGNTIYF.

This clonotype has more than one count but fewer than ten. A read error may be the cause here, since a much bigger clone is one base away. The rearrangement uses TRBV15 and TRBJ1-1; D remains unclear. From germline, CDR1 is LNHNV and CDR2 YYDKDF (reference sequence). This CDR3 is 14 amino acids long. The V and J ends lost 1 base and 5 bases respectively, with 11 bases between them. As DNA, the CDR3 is TGTGCCACCAGCAGAGGAGTGGTACGGACTGAAGCTTTCTTT. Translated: CATSRGVVRTEAFF.

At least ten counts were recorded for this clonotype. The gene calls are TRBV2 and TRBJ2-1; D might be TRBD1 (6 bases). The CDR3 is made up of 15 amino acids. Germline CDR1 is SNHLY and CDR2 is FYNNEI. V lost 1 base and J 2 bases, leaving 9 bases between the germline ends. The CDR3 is CASSEETGTYNEQFF. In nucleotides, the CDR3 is TGTGCCAGCAGTGAAGAAACAGGGACCTACAATGAGCAGTTCTTC.

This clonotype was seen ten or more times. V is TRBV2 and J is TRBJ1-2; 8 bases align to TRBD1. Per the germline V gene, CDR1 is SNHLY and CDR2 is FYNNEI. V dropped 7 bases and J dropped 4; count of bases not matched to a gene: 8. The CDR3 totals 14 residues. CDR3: CASKSTGEGYGYTF. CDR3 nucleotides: TGTGCCAGCAAGTCGACAGGGGAGGGCTATGGCTACACCTTC.

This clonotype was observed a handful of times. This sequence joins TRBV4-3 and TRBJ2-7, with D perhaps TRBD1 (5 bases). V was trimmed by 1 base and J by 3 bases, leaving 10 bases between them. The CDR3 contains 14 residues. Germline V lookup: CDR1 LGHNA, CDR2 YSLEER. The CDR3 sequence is CASSQGTSFYEQYF. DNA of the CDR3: TGCGCCAGCAGCCAAGGGACAAGCTTCTACGAGCAGTACTTC.

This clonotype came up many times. CDR3 in DNA: TGCGCCAGCACCCTCGACAGGGGACCAGAATATAGCAATCAGCCCCAGCATTTT. Its protein product is CASTLDRGPEYSNQPQHF. V gene TRBV23-1 combines with J gene TRBJ1-5, with 8 bases that match TRBD1. TRBV23-1 is assigned to the ORF class and has an uncertain function. This CDR3 comprises 18 residues. V dropped 7 bases and J dropped 0; count of bases not matched to a gene: 14.

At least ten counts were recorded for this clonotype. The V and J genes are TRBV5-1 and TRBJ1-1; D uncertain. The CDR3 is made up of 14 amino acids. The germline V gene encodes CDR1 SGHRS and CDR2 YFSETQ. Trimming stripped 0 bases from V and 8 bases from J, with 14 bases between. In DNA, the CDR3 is TGCGCCAGCAGCTTGGCCGGTAGCGGAAACGAAGCTTTCTTT. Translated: CASSLAGSGNEAFF.

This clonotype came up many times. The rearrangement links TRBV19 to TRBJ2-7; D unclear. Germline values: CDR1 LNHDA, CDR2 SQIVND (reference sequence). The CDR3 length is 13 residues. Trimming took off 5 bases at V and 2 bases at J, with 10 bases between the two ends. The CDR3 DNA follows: TGTGCCAGTAGTCCTCCAGGTACCTACGAGCAGTACTTC. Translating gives CASSPPGTYEQYF.

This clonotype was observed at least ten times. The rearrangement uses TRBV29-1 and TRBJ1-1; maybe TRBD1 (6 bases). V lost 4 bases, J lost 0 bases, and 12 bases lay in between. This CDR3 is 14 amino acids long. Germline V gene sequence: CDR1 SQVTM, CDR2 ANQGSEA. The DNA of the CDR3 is TGCAGCGTTGCCCGGACAGTAATGAACACTGAAGCTTTCTTT. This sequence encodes CSVARTVMNTEAFF.

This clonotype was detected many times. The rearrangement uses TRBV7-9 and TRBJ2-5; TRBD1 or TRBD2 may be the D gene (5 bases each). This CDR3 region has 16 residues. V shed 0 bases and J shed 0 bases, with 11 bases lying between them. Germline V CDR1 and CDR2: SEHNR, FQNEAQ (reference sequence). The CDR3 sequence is CASSLAGTAHQETQYF. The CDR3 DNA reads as TGTGCCAGCAGCTTAGCCGGGACGGCCCACCAAGAGACCCAGTACTTC.

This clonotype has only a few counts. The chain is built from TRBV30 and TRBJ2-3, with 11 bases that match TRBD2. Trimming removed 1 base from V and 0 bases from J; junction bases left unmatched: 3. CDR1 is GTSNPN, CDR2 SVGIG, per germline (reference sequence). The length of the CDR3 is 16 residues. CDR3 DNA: TGTGCCTGGAGTGACCGACTAGCGGGAAGCACAGATACGCAGTATTTT. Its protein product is CAWSDRLAGSTDTQYF.

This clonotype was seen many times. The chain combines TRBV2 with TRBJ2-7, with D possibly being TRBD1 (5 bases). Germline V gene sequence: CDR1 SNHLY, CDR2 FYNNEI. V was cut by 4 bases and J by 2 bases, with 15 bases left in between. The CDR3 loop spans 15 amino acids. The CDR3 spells CASSAGNPITYEQYF. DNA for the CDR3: TGTGCCAGCAGTGCAGGGAATCCCATAACCTACGAGCAGTACTTC.

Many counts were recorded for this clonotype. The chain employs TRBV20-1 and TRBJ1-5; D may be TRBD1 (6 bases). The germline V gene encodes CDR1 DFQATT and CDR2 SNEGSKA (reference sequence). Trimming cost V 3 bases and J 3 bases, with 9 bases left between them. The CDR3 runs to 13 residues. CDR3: CSASRGVNQPQHF. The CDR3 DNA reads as TGCAGTGCTAGTAGGGGGGTCAATCAGCCCCAGCATTTT.

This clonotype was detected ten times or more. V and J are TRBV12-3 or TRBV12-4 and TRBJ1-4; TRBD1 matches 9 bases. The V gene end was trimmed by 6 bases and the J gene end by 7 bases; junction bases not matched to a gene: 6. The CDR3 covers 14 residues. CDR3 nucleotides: TGTGCCAGCAGGACCGGGACAGGGACTGAAAAACTGTTTTTT. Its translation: CASRTGTGTEKLFF.

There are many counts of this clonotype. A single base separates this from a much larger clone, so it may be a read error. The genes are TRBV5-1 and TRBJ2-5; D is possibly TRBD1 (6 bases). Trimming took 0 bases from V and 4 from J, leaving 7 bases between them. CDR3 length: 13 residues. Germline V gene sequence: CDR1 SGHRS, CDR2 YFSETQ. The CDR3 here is CASSLAQGETQYF. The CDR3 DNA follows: TGCGCCAGCAGCTTGGCACAGGGAGAGACCCAGTACTTC.

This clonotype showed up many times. The CDR3 DNA reads TGTGCCAGCAGTGAGTTGCGGGGGGGCACAGATACGCAGTATTTT. The encoded protein is CASSELRGGTDTQYF. The chain links TRBV2 to TRBJ2-3; 8 bases map to TRBD2. The J segment lost 1 base and the V segment lost 3 bases, leaving 3 bases of the junction unmatched. This CDR3 contains 15 residues. Looked up from germline, CDR1 is SNHLY and CDR2 is FYNNEI.

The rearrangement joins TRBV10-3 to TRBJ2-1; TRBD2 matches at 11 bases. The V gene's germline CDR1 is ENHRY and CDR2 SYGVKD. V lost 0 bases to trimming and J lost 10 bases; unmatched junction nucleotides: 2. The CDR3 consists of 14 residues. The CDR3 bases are TGTGCCATCAGTGAGTCCCCTAGCGGGGGGGAGCAGTTCTTC. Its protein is CAISESPSGGEQFF.

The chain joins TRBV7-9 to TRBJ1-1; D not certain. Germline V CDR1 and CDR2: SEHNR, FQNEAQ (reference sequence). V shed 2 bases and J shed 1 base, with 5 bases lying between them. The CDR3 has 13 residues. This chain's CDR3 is CASSLPPNTEAFF. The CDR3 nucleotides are TGTGCCAGCAGCTTACCCCCGAACACTGAAGCTTTCTTT.

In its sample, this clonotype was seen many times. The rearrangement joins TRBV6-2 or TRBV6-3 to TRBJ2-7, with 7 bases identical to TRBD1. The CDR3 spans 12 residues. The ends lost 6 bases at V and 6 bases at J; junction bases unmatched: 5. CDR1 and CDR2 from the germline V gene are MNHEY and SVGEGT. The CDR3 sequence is CASSWSGGEQYF. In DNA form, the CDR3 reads TGTGCCAGCAGCTGGTCAGGGGGCGAGCAGTACTTC.

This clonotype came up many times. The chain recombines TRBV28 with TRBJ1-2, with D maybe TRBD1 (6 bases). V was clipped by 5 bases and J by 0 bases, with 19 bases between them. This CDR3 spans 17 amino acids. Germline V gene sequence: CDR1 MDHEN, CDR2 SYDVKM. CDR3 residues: CASSLGGQGDANYGYTF. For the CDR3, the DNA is TGTGCCAGCAGTCTTGGGGGGCAGGGCGACGCTAACTATGGCTACACCTTC.

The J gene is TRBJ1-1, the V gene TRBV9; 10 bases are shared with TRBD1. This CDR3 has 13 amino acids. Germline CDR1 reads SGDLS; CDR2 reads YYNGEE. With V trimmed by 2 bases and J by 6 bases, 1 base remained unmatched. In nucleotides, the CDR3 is TGTGCCAGCAGCGTCGGACAGGGGGCTGAAGCTTTCTTT. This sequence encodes CASSVGQGAEAFF.

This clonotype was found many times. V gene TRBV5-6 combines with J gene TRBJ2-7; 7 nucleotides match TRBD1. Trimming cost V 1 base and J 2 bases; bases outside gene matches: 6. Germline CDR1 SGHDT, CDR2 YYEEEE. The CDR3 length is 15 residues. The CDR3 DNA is TGTGCCAGCAGCTTGTTATACAGGGGCCCCTACGAGCAGTACTTC. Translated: CASSLLYRGPYEQYF. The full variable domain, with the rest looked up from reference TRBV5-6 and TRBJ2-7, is DAGVTQSPTHLIKTRGQQVTLRCSPKSGHDTVSWYQQALGQGPQFIFQYYEEEERQRGNFPDRFSGHQFPNYSSELNVNALLLGDSALYLCASSLLYRGPYEQYFGPGTRLTVT.

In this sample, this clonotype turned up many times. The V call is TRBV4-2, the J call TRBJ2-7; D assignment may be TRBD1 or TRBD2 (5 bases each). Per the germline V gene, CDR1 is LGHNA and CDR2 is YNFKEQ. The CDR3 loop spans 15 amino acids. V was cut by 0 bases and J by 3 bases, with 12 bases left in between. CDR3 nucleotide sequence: TGTGCCAGCAGCCAAGATGGGGGTTATGGCTACGAGCAGTACTTC. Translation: CASSQDGGYGYEQYF.

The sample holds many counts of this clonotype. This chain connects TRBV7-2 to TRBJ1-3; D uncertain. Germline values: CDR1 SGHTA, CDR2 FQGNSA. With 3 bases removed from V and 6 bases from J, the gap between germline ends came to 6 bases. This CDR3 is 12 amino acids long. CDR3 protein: CASSFGINTIYF. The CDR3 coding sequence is TGTGCCAGCAGCTTCGGTATAAACACCATATATTTT.

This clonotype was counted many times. CDR3 in amino acids: CASSNNRVQPQHF. DNA for the CDR3: TGTGCCAGCAGTAATAACAGGGTCCAGCCCCAGCATTTT. The chain joins TRBV2 to TRBJ1-5; weak D call: TRBD1 (6 bases). In germline, CDR1 is SNHLY, CDR2 FYNNEI. The V gene lost 5 bases and the J gene lost 7 bases, with 12 bases spanning the gap. This CDR3 has 13 residues. Based on the CDR3 plus reference TRBV2 and TRBJ1-5, the full variable domain is EPEVTQTPSHQVTQMGQEVILRCVPISNHLYFYWYRQILGQKVEFLVSFYNNEISEKSEIFDDQFSVERPDGSNFTLKIRSTKLEDSAMYFCASSNNRVQPQHFGDGTRLSIL.

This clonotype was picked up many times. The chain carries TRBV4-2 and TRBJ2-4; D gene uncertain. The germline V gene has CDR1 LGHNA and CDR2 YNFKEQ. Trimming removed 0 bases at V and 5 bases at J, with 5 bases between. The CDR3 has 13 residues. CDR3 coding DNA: TGTGCCAGCAGCCAAGATCTACAAAACATTCAGTACTTC. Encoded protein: CASSQDLQNIQYF.

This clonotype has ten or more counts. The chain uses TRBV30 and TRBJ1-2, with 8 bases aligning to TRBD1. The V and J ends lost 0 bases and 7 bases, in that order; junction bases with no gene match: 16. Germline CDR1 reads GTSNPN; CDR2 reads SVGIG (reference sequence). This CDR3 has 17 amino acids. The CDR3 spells CAWSVRSRGRSLFGYTF. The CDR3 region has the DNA TGTGCCTGGAGTGTACGGTCCAGGGGGCGATCGTTATTTGGCTACACCTTC.